Following are 29 T cell receptor beta chains from one sample sequenced in a study of molecular identifiers for immune sequencing clone quantification. One entry per CDR3 protein results from TCRdb running MiXCR on the PCR reads. Among hundreds of thousands of distinct CDR3 sequences, about 20% were seen once, and the ten largest hold approximately 0.9%. The source material was naive CD8+ T cells from blood, with Jurkat cell RNA spiked in. Documented subset: FACS-sorted CD8+CD4-CCR7+CD45RA+ naive T cells. These receptor sequences come from a human donor in good health. Some libraries in this study had Jurkat cell RNA spiked in.

Note on this clonotype: This may arise from a read error, as a much more abundant clone is one base away. The chain has TRBV7-9 and TRBJ1-1; D gene uncertain. CDR1 is SEHNR, CDR2 FQNEAQ, per germline (reference sequence). There are 15 residues in the CDR3. V was cut by 7 bases and J by 0 bases, with 15 bases left in between. The CDR3 sequence: CASNYTMAVNTEAFF. The CDR3 bases are TGTGCCAGCAATTATACCATGGCGGTGAACACTGAAGCTTTCTTT.

This clonotype was found many times. Written as DNA, the CDR3 is TGTGCCAGCGGAGGGGGCACGGACACTGAAGCTTTCTTT. It codes for CASGGGTDTEAFF. The V call is TRBV9, the J call TRBJ1-1; the match to TRBD1 covers 7 bases. Trimming took 7 bases from V and 3 from J; bases not matched to a gene: 6. The germline V gene encodes CDR1 SGDLS and CDR2 YYNGEE. The CDR3 sequence is 13 residues long.

This clonotype occurred many times. The CDR3 DNA is TGTGCCAGCTCGCGACGCCCAGGTTCGGTCTGGGACAATGAGCAGTTCTTC. Amino acids: CASSRRPGSVWDNEQFF. The V call is TRBV18, the J call TRBJ2-1; no clear D. Looked up from germline, CDR1 is KGHSH and CDR2 is LQKENI. CDR3 length equals 17 residues. V was trimmed by 6 bases and J by 5 bases, leaving 23 bases between them.

This clonotype was counted between two and nine times. The gene calls are TRBV19 and TRBJ2-2; D possibly uses TRBD1 or TRBD2 (6 bases each). Germline V gene sequence: CDR1 LNHDA, CDR2 SQIVND (reference sequence). Between the trimmed V and J ends, which lost 3 bases and 4 bases, there was a span of 12 bases. This CDR3 has 15 residues. The CDR3 spells CASSMEGGRTGELFF. CDR3 nucleotide sequence: TGTGCCAGTAGTATGGAGGGGGGCCGCACCGGGGAGCTGTTTTTT.

The V call is TRBV4-1, the J call TRBJ1-2; 7 bases match TRBD1. Germline V gives CDR1 MGHRA, CDR2 YSYEKL. This CDR3 has 18 amino acids. V was clipped by 0 bases and J by 2 bases; unmatched bases: 12. The CDR3: CASSQELTGMGQNYGYTF. CDR3 coding DNA: TGCGCCAGCAGCCAAGAGTTAACCGGGATGGGACAGAACTATGGCTACACCTTC.

This clonotype was seen only a few times. This chain links TRBV4-1 with TRBJ2-7; a weak D match, TRBD2 (5 bases). Trimming left V 3 bases short and J 1 base short, with 13 bases between. Germline-derived CDR1 and CDR2 are MGHRA and YSYEKL. The CDR3 has 15 residues. The CDR3 here is CASSQKDWPSYEQYF. For the CDR3, the DNA is TGCGCCAGCAGCCAGAAGGACTGGCCTTCCTACGAGCAGTACTTC.

The rearrangement joins TRBV11-2 to TRBJ1-4; D not resolved. CDR1 and CDR2 from the germline V gene are SGHAT and FQNNGV. V was pared by 6 bases and J by 7 bases, with 15 bases between. The CDR3 is made up of 14 amino acids. CDR3 nucleotide sequence: TGTGCCAGCAGGGAAGACGCCGCGGGTGAAAAACTGTTTTTT. Amino acid sequence: CASREDAAGEKLFF.

This clonotype was seen at least ten times. The genes are TRBV7-2 and TRBJ2-3, with TRBD1 identical over 8 bases. This CDR3 spans 16 amino acids. The germline V gene encodes CDR1 SGHTA and CDR2 FQGNSA. V gave up 5 bases and J gave up 6 bases; unmatched junction bases: 13. The DNA for the CDR3 is TGTGCCAGCAGCCAGGGCCAGGGGGCATTTATTGATACGCAGTATTTT. Its protein product is CASSQGQGAFIDTQYF.

Many counts were recorded for this clonotype. The J gene is TRBJ1-1, the V gene TRBV12-3 or TRBV12-4; 9 bases are a match to TRBD1. V shed 4 bases, J shed 4 bases, and the junction held 7 bases outside the gene matches. The length of the CDR3 is 15 residues. The CDR3 DNA reads as TGTGCCAGCAGTTGGGCCGGGACAGGGTTCACTGAAGCTTTCTTT. The encoded protein is CASSWAGTGFTEAFF.

This clonotype showed up just a few times. The rearrangement links TRBV7-9 to TRBJ2-1; 8 bases fit TRBD1. The CDR3 totals 16 residues. V lost 4 bases to trimming and J lost 5 bases; unmatched junction nucleotides: 10. The germline CDR1 and CDR2 sequences are SEHNR and FQNEAQ (reference sequence). CDR3 in DNA: TGTGCCAGCAGCTCAACTCAGGGGGCCCTGGACAATGAGCAGTTCTTC. Translated, it gives CASSSTQGALDNEQFF. Together with reference TRBV7-9 and TRBJ2-1, the CDR3 gives the full variable domain: DTGVSQNPRHKITKRGQNVTFRCDPISEHNRLYWYRQTLGQGPEFLTYFQNEAQLEKSRLLSDRFSAERPKGSFSTLEIQRTEQGDSAMYLCASSSTQGALDNEQFFGPGTRLTVL.

This clonotype was detected many times. V usage is TRBV7-9 and J usage is TRBJ1-1, with unresolved D. Germline lookup yields CDR1 SEHNR and CDR2 FQNEAQ (reference sequence). V lost 4 bases, J lost 5 bases, and 11 bases lay in between. The CDR3 spans 13 residues. CDR3 region: CASSYMDETEAFF. The DNA of the CDR3 is TGTGCCAGCAGCTACATGGACGAGACTGAAGCTTTCTTT.

Concerning this clonotype: Possible read error: a much larger clone is one base away. V is TRBV4-1 and J is TRBJ2-2; TRBD2 is a possible D gene (5 bases). CDR1 and CDR2 (germline): MGHRA, YSYEKL. This CDR3 is built from 15 residues. The CDR3 DNA follows: TGCGCCAGCAGCCAAGGGCCAGGTTGGACCGGGGAGCTGCTTTTT. This encodes CASSQGPGWTGELLF.

Ten or more counts support this clonotype. The chain recombines TRBV4-3 with TRBJ1-1; unclear D gene. V was trimmed by 4 bases and J by 4 bases, leaving 10 bases between them. CDR1 is LGHNA, CDR2 YSLEER, per germline. CDR3 size: 13 residues. CDR3: CASSPNRATEAFF. The DNA for the CDR3 is TGCGCCAGCAGCCCGAACCGGGCCACTGAAGCTTTCTTT.

The rearrangement links TRBV2 to TRBJ2-2; 8 bases fit TRBD1. Germline V gene sequence: CDR1 SNHLY, CDR2 FYNNEI. V dropped 6 bases and J dropped 3; count of bases not matched to a gene: 9. This CDR3 spans 16 amino acids. The CDR3 nucleotides are TGTGCCAGCAGGGAAAGGGGACAGGCTTACACCGGGGAGCTGTTTTTT. Residues: CASRERGQAYTGELFF.

This rearrangement joins TRBV3-1 to TRBJ2-1, with 8 bases lining up with TRBD2. The CDR3 spans 15 residues. CDR1 and CDR2 from the germline V gene are LGHDT and YNNKEL (reference sequence). V was clipped by 1 base and J by 4 bases; unmatched bases: 3. Written as DNA, the CDR3 is TGTGCCAGCAGCCAAGTTACTAGCGGATACAATGAGCAGTTCTTC. This gives the protein CASSQVTSGYNEQFF.

This sequence joins TRBV27 and TRBJ2-1; D call uncertain. The CDR3 runs 13 residues. Between the trimmed V and J ends, which lost 2 bases and 8 bases, there was a span of 10 bases. CDR1 MNHEY and CDR2 SMNVEV come from the germline V gene (reference sequence). As DNA, the CDR3 is TGTGCCAGCAGTTTACAGGATTACGATGAGCAGTTCTTC. Translation gives CASSLQDYDEQFF.

This clonotype was counted many times. The V and J genes are TRBV7-2 and TRBJ2-7; D unclear. V gave up 1 base and J gave up 2 bases, with 9 bases separating them. Germline CDR1 reads SGHTA; CDR2 reads FQGNSA. There are 14 residues in the CDR3. This CDR3 reads CASSLVWGTYEQYF. In nucleotides, the CDR3 is TGTGCCAGCAGCTTAGTTTGGGGAACCTACGAGCAGTACTTC.

This clonotype was observed at least ten times. This chain joins TRBV7-2 and TRBJ1-1, with 8 positions matching TRBD1. Germline assignment: CDR1 SGHTA and CDR2 FQGNSA. V gave up 3 bases and J gave up 4 bases; unmatched junction bases: 4. The CDR3 spans 14 residues. The CDR3 here is CASSFAGGSTEAFF. In DNA form, the CDR3 reads TGTGCCAGCAGCTTTGCAGGGGGCTCCACTGAAGCTTTCTTT.

Comments on this clonotype: It may be a read error: a sequence one base away is much more abundant. The rearrangement joins TRBV4-1 to TRBJ2-7; D remains unclear. The CDR3 extends over 13 amino acids. V was cut by 3 bases and J by 5 bases, with 11 bases left in between. Germline V lookup: CDR1 MGHRA, CDR2 YSYEKL. The CDR3 reads CASSQEDLDEQYF. In DNA, the CDR3 is TGCGCCAGCAGCCAGGAAGACCTGGACGAGCAGTACTTC.

The CDR3 is CASRRLAGPSSSYNEQFF. CDR3 coding DNA: TGTGCCAGCAGGCGACTAGCGGGCCCGTCGAGCTCCTACAATGAGCAGTTCTTC. This rearrangement joins TRBV12-3 or TRBV12-4 to TRBJ2-1; TRBD2 matches 10 bases. The J segment lost 0 bases and the V segment lost 6 bases, leaving 11 bases of the junction unmatched. The CDR3 has 18 amino acids.

Worth noting for this clonotype: A far bigger clonotype differs at one base, so this is likely a read error. The V and J genes are TRBV13 and TRBJ2-5; D not certain. Germline V gene data show CDR1 as PRHDT and CDR2 as FYEKMQ (reference sequence). The CDR3 runs to 11 residues. CDR3 region: CASSFAETRYF. The CDR3 DNA follows: TGTGCCAGCAGCTTCGCCGAGACCCGGTACTTC.

The gene calls are TRBV4-3 and TRBJ2-7; TRBD1 is a possible D gene (6 bases). CDR3 length: 16 amino acids. Germline V lookup: CDR1 LGHNA, CDR2 YSLEER. Between the trimmed V and J ends, which lost 0 bases and 2 bases, there was a span of 14 bases. The CDR3 region has the DNA TGCGCCAGCAGCCAAGATTTCTCCGGGACAACCTACGAGCAGTACTTC. It is translated as CASSQDFSGTTYEQYF.

As to this clonotype: A read error is possible here, since a much larger clone lies one base away. V and J are TRBV19 and TRBJ2-7; D unclear. Germline-derived CDR1 and CDR2 are LNHDA and SQIVND (reference sequence). The CDR3 covers 15 residues. In DNA, the CDR3 is TGTGCCAGTAGTATAAACTACGCAAGTTCCTACGTGCAGTACTTC. It encodes CASSINYASSYVQYF.

This clonotype has a count of ten or more. The chain couples TRBV9 to TRBJ1-1; D gene uncertain. This CDR3 is built from 15 residues. The germline CDR1 and CDR2 sequences are SGDLS and YYNGEE. Trimming removed 0 bases at V and 0 bases at J, with 9 bases between. Here the CDR3 reads CASSVVGNLNTEAFF. In nucleotides, the CDR3 is TGTGCCAGCAGCGTAGTTGGAAACCTGAACACTGAAGCTTTCTTT.

The rearrangement links TRBV7-9 to TRBJ2-5; 10 nucleotides align to TRBD2. J gave up 2 bases and V 5 bases, and 8 bases lay outside the gene matches. The CDR3 is made up of 16 amino acids. CDR1 and CDR2 from the germline V gene are SEHNR and FQNEAQ (reference sequence). Here the CDR3 DNA reads TGTGCCAGCAGCATTTCTAGCGGGGGAGGTCAAGAGACCCAGTACTTC. Its translation is CASSISSGGGQETQYF.

The V gene is TRBV28, the J gene TRBJ2-1; D is perhaps TRBD2 (6 bases). The CDR3 spans 15 residues. Germline V lookup: CDR1 MDHEN, CDR2 SYDVKM. Trimming cost V 10 bases and J 3 bases, with 19 bases left between them. CDR3 region: CATEDRDFLYNEQFF. CDR3 nucleotides: TGTGCCACTGAGGACCGGGACTTCCTCTACAATGAGCAGTTCTTC.

As to this clonotype: A much larger clone differs by one base, so this may be a read error. Without the conserved terminal phenylalanine or tryptophan, this CDR3 likely stems from a read error. The chain is built from TRBV30 and TRBJ1-1; TRBD1 might be the D (5 bases). Germline CDR1 GTSNPN, CDR2 SVGIG (reference sequence). The germline V and J ends were trimmed by 0 bases and 4 bases, with 12 bases remaining between them. The CDR3 sequence is 14 residues long. CDR3 sequence (DNA): TGTGCCTGGAGTGTACAGGTGGACTTCACTGAAGCTTTCCTT. Protein product: CAWSVQVDFTEAFL.

This clonotype has at least ten counts. The V and J genes are TRBV7-9 and TRBJ2-5; 8 nucleotides agree with TRBD1. The germline V gene has CDR1 SEHNR and CDR2 FQNEAQ (reference sequence). Trimming removed 4 bases from V and 4 bases from J; junction bases left unmatched: 8. CDR3 length equals 15 residues. CDR3 loop: CASSYSPGGPETQYF. In nucleotides, the CDR3 is TGTGCCAGCAGCTATTCCCCAGGGGGCCCAGAGACCCAGTACTTC.

This clonotype was seen ten or more times. This sequence joins TRBV3-1 and TRBJ2-7; 8 bases line up with TRBD1. The CDR3 has 14 residues. The germline gives CDR1 LGHDT, CDR2 YNNKEL (reference sequence). V was clipped by 4 bases and J by 5 bases; unmatched bases: 7. The CDR3 bases are TGTGCCAGCAGCCTGGACAGGGCGTCTCACGAGCAGTACTTC. Residues: CASSLDRASHEQYF.